These 27 T cell receptor beta chains came from one sample sequenced in a study of blood T cells in healthy people across ages. Combining a sample-barcoded 5' primer with a J-beta primer mix, a second PCR ran for about 6 to 11 cycles. TCRdb itself ran the 5' RACE reads through MiXCR, one entry per CDR3 protein. Counted here are approximately 780,000 distinct CDR3 sequences, around a quarter occurring once; the ten biggest clones make up around 3%. These data were also reused for a study on T cells of mothers and their children.

Sample: blood. The receptors stem from a boy between 10 and 17 years old in good health.

This clonotype was observed a few times. The rearrangement uses TRBV5-1 and TRBJ2-2; 7 bases line up with TRBD1. This CDR3 has 16 residues. V was pared by 4 bases and J by 2 bases, with 8 bases of the junction left unmatched. Germline V gives CDR1 SGHRS, CDR2 YFSETQ. Here the CDR3 DNA reads TGCGCCAGCAGCCCTCTTGGGACAGATAACACCGGGGAGCTGTTTTTT. Translating it yields CASSPLGTDNTGELFF.

This clonotype has more than one count but fewer than ten. The chain uses TRBV29-1 and TRBJ2-5; D uncertain. V was cut by 0 bases and J by 1 base, with 9 bases left in between. The CDR3 has 14 residues. Per germline, CDR1 SQVTM and CDR2 ANQGSEA. CDR3 amino acids: CSVEDRRVQETQYF. The CDR3 DNA follows: TGCAGCGTTGAAGATCGTAGGGTCCAAGAGACCCAGTACTTC.

V and J are TRBV9 and TRBJ2-5; 8 positions match TRBD1. Germline V lookup: CDR1 SGDLS, CDR2 YYNGEE. This CDR3 has 15 residues. Trimming at V came to 0 bases and at J to 5 bases, leaving 6 bases not matched to a gene. In DNA, the CDR3 is TGTGCCAGCAGCGTAGCGGACAGGGTTGGGGAGACCCAGTACTTC. Translating it yields CASSVADRVGETQYF. The variable domain in full, completed from reference TRBV9 and TRBJ2-5, reads DSGVTQTPKHLITATGQRVTLRCSPRSGDLSVYWYQQSLDQGLQFLIQYYNGEERAKGNILERFSAQQFPDLHSELNLSSLELGDSALYFCASSVADRVGETQYFGPGTRLLVL.

The rearrangement links TRBV7-4 to TRBJ2-5; D is ambiguous. V was clipped by 1 base and J by 8 bases, with 17 bases between them. This CDR3 has 15 residues. CDR1 and CDR2 (germline): SGHVT, SQSDAQ. The chain's CDR3 is CASSLVVDSGITQYF. CDR3 coding DNA: TGTGCCAGCAGCTTAGTCGTAGACTCGGGTATAACCCAGTACTTC.

Note on this clonotype: This may arise from a read error, as a much more abundant clone is one base away. The chain carries TRBV5-1 and TRBJ2-5; D may be TRBD1 or TRBD2 (7 bases each). Looked up from germline, CDR1 is SGHRS and CDR2 is YFSETQ. Between the trimmed V and J ends, which lost 4 bases and 2 bases, there was a span of 15 bases. CDR3 length: 15 amino acids. CDR3 protein: CASSEGRGLQETQYF. DNA for the CDR3: TGCGCCAGCAGCGAGGGGAGGGGGCTTCAAGAGACCCAGTACTTC.

This clonotype was observed once. V usage is TRBV20-1 and J usage is TRBJ1-1, with 7 bases identical to TRBD1. The germline V gene encodes CDR1 DFQATT and CDR2 SNEGSKA (reference sequence). This CDR3 is built from 17 residues. The V segment lost 2 bases and the J segment 2 bases; nucleotides outside the gene matches: 14. The DNA of the CDR3 is TGCAGTGCTAGAAACCGTTTGATACAGGGGCGAAACACTGAAGCTTTCTTT. This sequence encodes CSARNRLIQGRNTEAFF.

This clonotype was counted a few times. This chain uses TRBV7-4 with TRBJ2-3; 8 nucleotides align to TRBD2. V shed 3 bases, J shed 1 base, and the junction held 3 bases outside the gene matches. From germline, CDR1 is SGHVT and CDR2 SQSDAQ. The CDR3 has 15 amino acids. CDR3 loop: CASSLRGACTDTQYF. The CDR3 DNA sequence: TGTGCCAGCAGCTTGCGGGGGGCCTGCACAGATACGCAGTATTTT.

This rearrangement joins TRBV7-9 to TRBJ2-5; 8 nucleotides line up with TRBD2. The CDR3 length is 14 residues. The V gene's germline CDR1 is SEHNR and CDR2 FQNEAQ (reference sequence). V dropped 6 bases and J dropped 5; count of bases not matched to a gene: 8. The chain's CDR3 is CASSRTSIGETQYF. The DNA of the CDR3 is TGTGCCAGCAGTCGGACTAGCATTGGGGAGACCCAGTACTTC.

This chain links TRBV5-1 with TRBJ2-1, with TRBD2 identical over 7 bases. V was clipped by 0 bases and J by 0 bases; unmatched bases: 12. Germline V gene data show CDR1 as SGHRS and CDR2 as YFSETQ. The CDR3 sequence is 19 residues long. CDR3 sequence (DNA): TGCGCCAGCAGCTTGGCCAGATTTAGCGGGCGGGCCTCCTACAATGAGCAGTTCTTC. Its translation: CASSLARFSGRASYNEQFF.

V gene TRBV5-1 combines with J gene TRBJ1-2; D gene unclear. Trimming stripped 0 bases from V and 4 bases from J, with 10 bases between. Germline assignment: CDR1 SGHRS and CDR2 YFSETQ. The CDR3 runs to 14 residues. The CDR3 DNA reads as TGCGCCAGCAGCTTGGGCCAGTCCAGCTATGGCTACACCTTC. Its protein product is CASSLGQSSYGYTF.

The table lists this clonotype with a few counts. This rearrangement joins TRBV27 to TRBJ2-5; D remains unclear. The J call may be incorrect, as the DNA end agrees better with TRBJ2-7. This CDR3 has 16 amino acids. Germline V gives CDR1 MNHEY, CDR2 SMNVEV (reference sequence). The CDR3 protein is CASSLGLVTSTYEQYF. CDR3 in DNA: TGTGCCAGCAGTTTAGGGTTAGTGACTTCGACCTACGAGCAGTACTTC.

This clonotype has a handful of counts. V is TRBV7-2 and J is TRBJ2-7, with TRBD1 matching 12 bases. There are 14 residues in the CDR3. Germline CDR1 and CDR2: SGHTA and FQGNSA. J was trimmed by 4 bases and V by 8 bases; bases with no gene match: 6. The DNA for the CDR3 is TGTGCCAGCCACCGGGACAGGGGGCCATACGAGCAGTACTTC. Translation: CASHRDRGPYEQYF.

This chain joins TRBV6-4 and TRBJ2-3, with 9 nucleotides matching TRBD2. CDR1 and CDR2 from the germline V gene are MRHNA and SNTAGT. V gave up 5 bases and J gave up 4 bases; unmatched junction bases: 7. CDR3 size: 15 residues. This chain's CDR3 is CASSPSGGMPDTQYF. The CDR3 DNA sequence: TGTGCCAGCAGTCCAAGCGGGGGGATGCCAGATACGCAGTATTTT.

This clonotype has only a few counts. The CDR3 DNA follows: TGCAGTGCTGGACGTGGCGGGACCTTTCAAGAGACCCAGTACTTC. Translating it yields CSAGRGGTFQETQYF. The V gene is TRBV20-1, the J gene TRBJ2-5; D possibly corresponds to TRBD2 (6 bases). The V end lost 5 bases, the J end lost 2 bases, and 18 bases lay between the germline ends. The CDR3 has 15 amino acids. Germline values: CDR1 DFQATT, CDR2 SNEGSKA (reference sequence).

The rearrangement joins TRBV12-3 or TRBV12-4 to TRBJ1-2; D is uncertain. V lost 5 bases and J lost 8, with 12 bases in between. CDR3 length equals 12 residues. DNA for the CDR3: TGTGCCAGCAGTCAAACACGGGAGGGCTACACCTTC. Residues: CASSQTREGYTF.

This clonotype was seen only a few times. The genes are TRBV11-2 and TRBJ2-7, with 7 bases identical to TRBD1. CDR3 size: 15 residues. Germline values: CDR1 SGHAT, CDR2 FQNNGV. V shed 4 bases, J shed 4 bases, and the junction held 10 bases outside the gene matches. CDR3 DNA: TGTGCCAGCAGCTCAAATCCGGGACAGCCATACGAGCAGTACTTC. Translated: CASSSNPGQPYEQYF.

The chain combines TRBV12-3 or TRBV12-4 with TRBJ2-3; D might be TRBD2 (5 bases). This CDR3 is 15 amino acids long. Trimming removed 0 bases from V and 3 bases from J, with 10 bases in between. The CDR3 reads CASSLAGIKTDTQYF. The CDR3 coding sequence is TGTGCCAGCAGTTTAGCCGGGATCAAGACAGATACGCAGTATTTT.

This clonotype was recorded a few times. This chain joins TRBV4-1 and TRBJ1-2; D perhaps matches TRBD1 (5 bases). This CDR3 region has 14 residues. V was clipped by 4 bases and J by 6 bases, with 15 bases between them. CDR1 is MGHRA and CDR2 is YSYEKL in the germline V gene. The CDR3 sequence: CASSPTWRGDGYTF. As DNA, the CDR3 is TGCGCCAGCAGCCCAACTTGGCGAGGGGATGGCTACACCTTC.

The rearrangement uses TRBV9 and TRBJ2-2; D is possibly TRBD1 or TRBD2 (6 bases each). The CDR3 consists of 15 residues. V lost 2 bases, J lost 4 bases, and 12 bases lay in between. Looked up from germline, CDR1 is SGDLS and CDR2 is YYNGEE. As DNA, the CDR3 is TGTGCCAGCAGCGTGACGGGGGCGGGCACCGGGGAGCTGTTTTTT. The encoded protein is CASSVTGAGTGELFF.

The sample holds a few counts of this clonotype. V and J are TRBV12-3 or TRBV12-4 and TRBJ1-3; 7 positions match TRBD1. Trimming removed 3 bases from V and 4 bases from J; junction bases left unmatched: 12. CDR3 length equals 17 residues. The CDR3 loop is CASSFFAGQSSGNTIYF. DNA for the CDR3: TGTGCCAGCAGTTTTTTTGCGGGACAGTCATCGGGAAACACCATATATTTT.

The chain is built from TRBV24-1 and TRBJ2-1, with 7 bases fitting TRBD2. The CDR3 runs 15 residues. Germline V gives CDR1 KGHDR, CDR2 SFDVKD. J lost 3 bases, V lost 5 bases, and 6 bases had no gene match. This chain's CDR3 is CATSGLTGGYNEQFF. DNA of the CDR3: TGTGCCACCAGTGGTTTAACGGGGGGCTACAATGAGCAGTTCTTC.

V and J are TRBV12-3 or TRBV12-4 and TRBJ2-5; D might be TRBD2 (7 bases). V lost 5 bases, J lost 5 bases, and 18 bases lay in between. This CDR3 spans 15 amino acids. CDR3 DNA: TGTGCCAGCAGTCCTAACACGGGGGGCCTCGAGACCCAGTACTTC. As protein: CASSPNTGGLETQYF.

The chain carries TRBV12-3 or TRBV12-4 and TRBJ1-1, with 10 bases matching TRBD1. CDR3 size: 16 residues. With V trimmed by 8 bases and J by 1 base, 10 bases remained unmatched. The CDR3 DNA reads as TGTGCCAGCCGCTCCCGGGACAGGGGACGGAACACTGAAGCTTTCTTT. This encodes CASRSRDRGRNTEAFF.

V and J are TRBV13 and TRBJ2-2; the D is unclear. This CDR3 spans 15 amino acids. V lost 1 base to trimming and J lost 1 base, with 7 bases between them. Germline-derived CDR1 and CDR2 are PRHDT and FYEKMQ (reference sequence). In nucleotides, the CDR3 is TGTGCCAGCAGCTTAGCAGCGCAGAACACCGGGGAGCTGTTTTTT. Protein sequence: CASSLAAQNTGELFF.

This clonotype has more than one count but fewer than ten. The chain joins TRBV29-1 to TRBJ2-2, with TRBD2 as a possible D gene (6 bases). The CDR3 loop spans 15 amino acids. Germline loops: CDR1 SQVTM, CDR2 ANQGSEA. Between the trimmed V and J ends, which lost 4 bases and 2 bases, there was a span of 14 bases. The CDR3 loop reads CSVGRGIGNTGELFF. The CDR3 coding sequence is TGCAGCGTTGGTCGGGGGATCGGAAACACCGGGGAGCTGTTTTTT.

This clonotype occurred a few times. The CDR3 bases are TGCGCCAGCAGCTTGCCAGGACAGTCCTACCCCCCCGGGGAGCTGTTTTTT. This translates into CASSLPGQSYPPGELFF. This chain joins TRBV5-1 and TRBJ2-2, with D possibly matching TRBD1 (6 bases). The CDR3 is made up of 17 amino acids. CDR1 SGHRS and CDR2 YFSETQ come from the germline V gene. Trimming took off 1 base at V and 6 bases at J, with 19 bases between the two ends.

Concerning this clonotype: As the CDR3 is not closed by the conserved phenylalanine or tryptophan, this likely results from a read error. The gene calls are TRBV20-1 and TRBJ2-7; 7 nucleotides align to TRBD1. This CDR3 region has 14 residues. Germline V gives CDR1 DFQATT, CDR2 SNEGSKA (reference sequence). Losses at the gene ends were 5 bases for V and 7 bases for J; bases not matched to a gene: 14. CDR3 coding DNA: TGCAGTGCTGGATCCGGACAGGTCCCCCGAGAGCAGTACCTC. Protein sequence: CSAGSGQVPREQYL.